The 3 T cell receptor beta chains below all came from one sample that was sequenced in a study of OX40 agonist ivuxolimab in advanced cancers. Libraries came from the immunoSEQ multiplex PCR assay. What TCRdb holds here is the immuneACCESS table cut down to in-frame rearrangements. Part of the clones is not present; checked against another copy, under half of the missing clones reflect an unresolved V gene, and the others are unexplained. The sample records about 64,000 clones, around 80% of which are singletons. The ten largest clones capture less than 2.5% of the sample. The material sequenced was CD4+ or CD8+ T cells sorted from blood, taken in a trial of the OX40 agonist ivuxolimab. These receptors were taken from an adult with an advanced solid tumor such as melanoma, head and neck, liver or kidney cancer.

The chain employs TRBV10-3 and TRBJ2-3, with D perhaps given as TRBD1 or TRBD2 (6 bases each). Germline V lookup: CDR1 ENHRY, CDR2 SYGVKD. The CDR3 contains 14 residues. Trimming left V 2 bases short and J 4 bases short, with 10 bases between. CDR3 coding DNA: TGTGCCATCAGTGAGCCGAGGGGGGCAGATACGCAGTATTTT. Residues: CAISEPRGADTQYF.

This chain joins TRBV7-6 and TRBJ2-7; 9 positions agree with TRBD2. CDR1 is SGHVS, CDR2 FNYEAQ, per germline. J gave up 9 bases and V 0 bases, and 9 bases lay outside the gene matches. The CDR3 runs to 15 residues. In nucleotides, the CDR3 is TGTGCCAGCAGCTTAGCTAGCGGGAGTTTTCGGGCGCAGTACTTC. The encoded protein is CASSLASGSFRAQYF. Filled out from reference TRBV7-6 and TRBJ2-7, the complete variable domain reads GAGVSQSPRYKVTKRGQDVALRCDPISGHVSLYWYRQALGQGPEFLTYFNYEAQQDKSGLPNDRFSAERPEGSISTLTIQRTEQRDSAMYRCASSLASGSFRAQYFGPGTRLTVT.

V usage is TRBV5-1 and J usage is TRBJ1-5, with a weak D call TRBD1 (6 bases). The length of the CDR3 is 16 residues. CDR1 and CDR2 (germline): SGHRS, YFSETQ. The V and J ends lost 1 base and 2 bases respectively, with 13 bases between them. CDR3 sequence (DNA): TGCGCCAGCAGCTTGAGGCCAGGGGACGGCAATCAGCCCCAGCATTTT. This sequence encodes CASSLRPGDGNQPQHF.